The entry that follows covers one T cell receptor beta chain sequence. Its antigen has not been determined. Qualities for individual bases were not recorded, and no much larger clone is one base off. This record comes from a study of shared clonotypes between healthy human individuals (dated by TCRdb to 2020 to 2022). At the level of the whole study: A couple of women and a few men aged 18 to 49 years were included in the cohort. For each donor, CD4 naive and CD4 memory were each given three plates, CD8 naive was given two plates, and CD8 memory was given one plate. To estimate repertoire size and how much clonotypes are shared between individuals, the study performed deep sequencing of blood TCR repertoires from about 5 healthy adults. Libraries were prepared and TCR repertoires were sequenced by different laboratories using diverse techniques, in order to increase sequencing depth and limit assay-specific biases. Leukapheresis yielded between about 0.85 and 9.5 billion PBMCs per donor.

What the study reported, not specific to this receptor: Based on pairwise subsampling, the degree of clonotype sharing among donors was expected to be affected by sequencing depth. Because the study included a small number of donors, the genetic and exposure-history diversity represented was limited. Compared with non-shared clonotypes, clonotypes shared by all four sorted-subset donors had higher generation probabilities. Estimated clonotype richness was generally larger for naive than for memory subsets. Sampling was restricted to blood, and TCR repertoires in tissues likely differ from the TCR repertoires found in blood. Rarefaction of sorted-subset datasets indicated incomplete sequencing despite the large sequencing depth. Across a few donors, 4.5% to 6.5% of naive CD4, 3% to 3.5% of naive CD8, about 2.3% of memory CD4, and under 0.45% of memory CD8 clonotypes were shared.

Healthy HIV-negative adults with no recently reported acute infections or vaccinations were included as donors. All donors were Caucasian adults living in Nashville, Tennessee, USA. CD4+ T cells were enriched by magnetic negative selection; naive cells were then positively selected on CD45RA, and the negative fraction formed the memory subset. After blood collection by leukapheresis, PBMCs were isolated using Ficoll-Histopaque density gradient centrifugation and then cryopreserved in the vapor phase of liquid nitrogen. Purity and quantity of every magnetically sorted T cell population were checked by analytical flow cytometry. From each sorted fraction, genomic DNA was isolated and quantified by UV absorbance on a Nanodrop 2000c. The CDR3, cysteine through phenylalanine, is 15 amino acids long. This entry keeps only the CDR3 DNA: 45 bases, framed from base 1. V trim: 5 bases; J trim: 7 bases; unmatched bases: 7. According to the germline V gene, CDR1 reads SGHTA and CDR2 reads FQGTGA.

TCR CDR3 regions were amplified from genomic DNA by multiplex PCR using the deep immunoSEQ assay. Extracted genomic DNA from each cell subset was distributed evenly across all wells of several immunoSEQ 96-well plates, and each plate was treated as a replicate. For sorted subsets, each replicate PCR was loaded with 200 to 250 ng genomic DNA, equivalent to about 30,000 T cell genomes. Purified libraries were quantified with a Qubit 3.0 fluorometer, sized on a Bioanalyzer 2100, and re-quantified with the KAPA Library Quantification kit. Each immunoSEQ 96-well plate was sequenced on its own single-read 150-cycle Illumina NextSeq 550 flow cell. Concerning the study's data processing: Because the immunoSEQ output held only junctional sequences and lacked quality scores, the filtering could not match the filtering applied to full-length reads. Sequences were annotated with PyIR, a Python wrapper for IgBLAST v1.9, and V/J genes and CDR3 were assigned using IMGT germline references. Reads were filtered out if the reads had weak V/J assignments (E-value above 1e-6), no CDR3, stop codons, out-of-frame junctions, or ambiguous translated residues. V3J clonotypes were defined as sequences sharing an identical inferred V gene, J gene, and CDR3 amino acid sequence. Percentage overlap between repertoires was calculated by dividing the number of shared unique clonotypes by the size of the smaller repertoire. Repertoire richness was assessed with RTK rarefaction, the Chao1 estimator, and Recon v2.1 estimates of unobserved clonotypes. OLGA was used to compute generation probabilities for all TCRbeta clonotypes that the gDNA method yielded from several donors. TCRdb's version of the immuneACCESS table is confined to in-frame rearrangements and falls short of the full clone set. An unresolved V gene accounts for under half of the shortfall where checked; the remainder is of unknown origin. V, J and clone size were drawn from that table, and D and trimming were deduced from the DNA. Counted in this sample were about 2.5 million clones; 85% to 95% of them appeared once. Jointly, the top ten make up 0.37% of the sample.

This chain is built from TRBV7-3 and TRBJ2-1; 11 bases in between match TRBD2. Sequenced input: naive CD4+ T cells from PBMCs. According to the study, the label for this sample's cell subset or site signals: CD45RA+ positively selected. This receptor was taken from a man aged 18 to 30 in good health. Some clones in this sample may be carry-over from other donors' samples. The CDR3 is CASSPLTSGANEQFF. The DNA is as follows: TGTGCCAGCAGCCCACTGACTAGCGGGGCGAATGAGCAGTTCTTC.